One sample yielded the 31 T cell receptor beta chains listed below, sequenced in a study of CD8 T cells in Susac syndrome. RNA was extracted with the RNeasy kit, and a quantity of roughly 0.5 to 1 ug was reverse transcribed using random hexamers. Each CDR3 protein is one row after TCRdb ran MiXCR on the immunoSEQ multiplex PCR reads. The repertoire holds hundreds of thousands of distinct CDR3 sequences, with around 95% as singletons. The specimen sequenced was CD4+ T cells from PBMCs. The receptors were sampled from a human donor with multiple sclerosis.

The V gene is TRBV7-9, the J gene TRBJ2-3; possibly TRBD2 for D (5 bases). V lost 5 bases and J lost 0, with 12 bases in between. Germline CDR1 SEHNR, CDR2 FQNEAQ (reference sequence). The CDR3 spans 15 residues. The CDR3 DNA reads as TGTGCCAGCAGCCGGAGCGGCCCTAGCACAGATACGCAGTATTTT. It encodes CASSRSGPSTDTQYF.

The chain is built from TRBV30 and TRBJ1-5, with 7 bases matching TRBD1. Germline CDR1 reads GTSNPN; CDR2 reads SVGIG (reference sequence). The CDR3 contains 11 residues. The V and J ends lost 1 base and 11 bases, in that order; junction bases with no gene match: 2. Here the CDR3 DNA reads TGTGCCTGGAGTGGACAGGGAGCCCAGCATTTT. This gives the protein CAWSGQGAQHF.

The rearrangement uses TRBV20-1 and TRBJ1-2; 8 bases align to TRBD1. V shed 3 bases, J shed 5 bases, and the junction held 2 bases outside the gene matches. Germline CDR1 reads DFQATT; CDR2 reads SNEGSKA (reference sequence). The CDR3 covers 12 residues. CDR3 protein: CSASGQGYGYTF. The DNA of the CDR3 is TGCAGTGCTAGTGGACAGGGATATGGCTACACCTTC.

V is TRBV27 and J is TRBJ2-1; a weak D match, TRBD1 (6 bases). The germline V gene has CDR1 MNHEY and CDR2 SMNVEV (reference sequence). The length of the CDR3 is 14 residues. Trimming removed 6 bases from V and 5 bases from J, with 14 bases in between. The CDR3 reads CASSLQGLNNEQFF. The CDR3 DNA reads TGTGCCAGCAGCCTACAGGGATTGAACAATGAGCAGTTCTTC.

The V gene is TRBV29-1, the J gene TRBJ1-4; D is undetermined. The CDR3 covers 11 residues. Trimming cost V 3 bases and J 2 bases, with 1 base left between them. Germline V lookup: CDR1 SQVTM, CDR2 ANQGSEA. This CDR3 reads CSVETNEKLFF. As DNA, the CDR3 is TGCAGCGTTGAGACTAATGAAAAACTGTTTTTT.

The chain employs TRBV4-1 and TRBJ1-5; D ambiguous. V was shortened by 1 base and J by 4 bases, with 17 bases between the two germline ends. The CDR3 has 17 residues. Germline loops: CDR1 MGHRA, CDR2 YSYEKL. In nucleotides, the CDR3 is TGCGCCAGCAGCCAAGTGGGCAGAAGGCCTTCGAATCAGCCCCAGCATTTT. Translation: CASSQVGRRPSNQPQHF.

This chain connects TRBV20-1 to TRBJ2-3; D is ambiguous. The CDR3 runs 13 residues. V lost 6 bases and J 0 bases, leaving 10 bases between the germline ends. CDR1 and CDR2 (germline): DFQATT, SNEGSKA (reference sequence). The CDR3 DNA sequence: TGCAGTGCCCAGATATCTAGCACAGATACGCAGTATTTT. It yields the protein CSAQISSTDTQYF.

Concerning this clonotype itself: The conserved closing phenylalanine or tryptophan is absent in this CDR3, likely reflecting a read error. The chain is built from TRBV29-1 and TRBJ2-5, with D tentatively TRBD1 or TRBD2 (5 bases each). V was shortened by 4 bases and J by 1 base, with 7 bases between the two germline ends. The CDR3 runs to 12 residues. Germline V gene data show CDR1 as SQVTM and CDR2 as ANQGSEA. The CDR3 protein is CSVVRGQETQYL. As DNA, the CDR3 is TGCAGCGTTGTGAGGGGCCAAGAGACCCAGTACCTC.

The sample holds one count of this clonotype. V is TRBV29-1 and J is TRBJ2-4, with D perhaps being TRBD1 or TRBD2 (6 bases each). Trimming cost V 7 bases and J 3 bases, with 13 bases left between them. Germline lookup yields CDR1 SQVTM and CDR2 ANQGSEA. This CDR3 comprises 13 residues. In DNA form, the CDR3 reads TGCAGCGGGGGGGACACAGACAAAAACATTCAGTACTTC. The encoded protein is CSGGDTDKNIQYF.

This chain uses TRBV5-8 with TRBJ2-4; D ambiguous. Germline CDR1 reads SGHTS; CDR2 reads YDEGEE. The CDR3 is made up of 15 amino acids. The V and J ends lost 1 base and 0 bases respectively, with 8 bases between them. CDR3 residues: CASSLTLLAKNIQYF. CDR3 DNA sequence: TGTGCCAGCAGCTTGACCCTATTAGCCAAAAACATTCAGTACTTC.

The chain uses TRBV2 and TRBJ2-7; 9 nucleotides line up with TRBD1. The J segment lost 1 base and the V segment lost 1 base, leaving 5 bases of the junction unmatched. There are 16 residues in the CDR3. Germline assignment: CDR1 SNHLY and CDR2 FYNNEI. The CDR3 DNA reads TGTGCCAGCAGTGAAGGAAGGGACAGGGTTTCCTACGAGCAGTACGTC. Translated: CASSEGRDRVSYEQYV.

V is TRBV5-1 and J is TRBJ1-1, with 7 bases identical to TRBD1. The ends lost 4 bases at V and 0 bases at J; junction bases unmatched: 6. Germline V gene data show CDR1 as SGHRS and CDR2 as YFSETQ. The CDR3 totals 15 residues. CDR3 amino acids: CASSQGQRMNTEAFF. CDR3 in DNA: TGCGCCAGCAGCCAGGGACAGAGAATGAACACTGAAGCTTTCTTT. Drawing the rest from reference TRBV5-1 and TRBJ1-1, the complete variable domain is KAGVTQTPRYLIKTRGQQVTLSCSPISGHRSVSWYQQTPGQGLQFLFEYFSETQRNKGNFPGRFSGRQFSNSRSEMNVSTLELGDSALYLCASSQGQRMNTEAFFGQGTRLTVV.

This sequence joins TRBV20-1 and TRBJ2-1; 11 nucleotides align to TRBD2. Germline V gene lookup returns CDR1 DFQATT and CDR2 SNEGSKA (reference sequence). There are 15 residues in the CDR3. V trimming: 5 bases; J trimming: 2 bases; junction bases outside the gene matches: 5. CDR3 residues: CSAVLTSGAYNEQFF. In DNA form, the CDR3 reads TGCAGTGCTGTGCTGACTAGCGGGGCCTACAATGAGCAGTTCTTC.

Here the CDR3 reads CAWSETSNQPQHF. CDR3 nucleotide sequence: TGTGCCTGGAGTGAAACTAGCAATCAGCCCCAGCATTTT. This chain uses TRBV30 with TRBJ1-5; D uncertain. The V and J ends lost 1 base and 0 bases respectively, with 4 bases between them. The CDR3 has 13 amino acids. The germline V gene has CDR1 GTSNPN and CDR2 SVGIG (reference sequence).

A few counts support this clonotype. The rearrangement joins TRBV29-1 to TRBJ2-1, with 12 bases fitting TRBD2. Per germline, CDR1 SQVTM and CDR2 ANQGSEA. The V segment lost 7 bases and the J segment 4 bases; nucleotides outside the gene matches: 2. The CDR3 has 13 residues. The CDR3 region is CSGGTSGYNEQFF. In DNA, the CDR3 is TGCAGCGGGGGGACTAGCGGGTACAATGAGCAGTTCTTC.

The chain carries TRBV30 and TRBJ1-2; D is uncertain. The CDR3 extends over 12 amino acids. V shed 3 bases and J shed 1 base, with 6 bases lying between them. Per the germline V gene, CDR1 is GTSNPN and CDR2 is SVGIG (reference sequence). The CDR3 sequence: CAWRGLNYGYTF. The CDR3 bases are TGTGCCTGGAGGGGTCTTAACTATGGCTACACCTTC.

The J gene is TRBJ2-3, the V gene TRBV13; D not certain. Looked up from germline, CDR1 is PRHDT and CDR2 is FYEKMQ (reference sequence). The CDR3 extends over 11 amino acids. V was trimmed by 3 bases and J by 10 bases, leaving 8 bases between them. The CDR3, as DNA: TGTGCCAGCAGCTTGAGCGTTGCGCAGTATTTT. It is translated as CASSLSVAQYF.

This chain uses TRBV9 with TRBJ2-2, with unresolved D. Looked up from germline, CDR1 is SGDLS and CDR2 is YYNGEE. The CDR3 is 14 residues long. Trimming took 3 bases from V and 5 from J, leaving 11 bases between them. CDR3 loop: CASSAQPETGELFF. The CDR3 bases are TGTGCCAGCAGCGCCCAGCCCGAGACCGGGGAGCTGTTTTTT.

This sequence joins TRBV20-1 and TRBJ2-3, with a possible D match to TRBD1 (7 bases). This CDR3 has 14 residues. Germline-derived CDR1 and CDR2 are DFQATT and SNEGSKA (reference sequence). The V gene lost 6 bases and the J gene lost 6 bases, with 19 bases spanning the gap. In DNA form, the CDR3 reads TGCAGTGCCGACCAGGGGGGCCTTGGGGATACGCAGTATTTT. Translation: CSADQGGLGDTQYF.

The chain has TRBV30 and TRBJ2-4; possibly TRBD2 for D (6 bases). The germline gives CDR1 GTSNPN, CDR2 SVGIG (reference sequence). V lost 8 bases, J lost 6 bases, and 11 bases lay in between. The CDR3 totals 11 residues. CDR3 loop: CAAGTGNIQYF. The DNA for the CDR3 is TGTGCCGCGGGAACAGGAAACATTCAGTACTTC.

The rearrangement links TRBV29-1 to TRBJ1-2; D gene ambiguous. Germline loops: CDR1 SQVTM, CDR2 ANQGSEA. This CDR3 has 13 amino acids. V lost 7 bases and J lost 4, with 16 bases in between. CDR3 region: CSALASRFYGYTF. The DNA of the CDR3 is TGCAGCGCACTCGCCAGTAGATTCTATGGCTACACCTTC.

The V and J genes are TRBV7-2 and TRBJ2-1; TRBD2 matches 8 bases. The CDR3 is 14 residues long. Germline V lookup: CDR1 SGHTA, CDR2 FQGNSA. V was clipped by 4 bases and J by 7 bases; unmatched bases: 6. The CDR3 is CASSSAGLANEQFF. The CDR3, as DNA: TGTGCCAGCAGCTCCGCTGGACTAGCTAATGAGCAGTTCTTC.

The chain carries TRBV7-9 and TRBJ2-3, with a tentative D call TRBD2 (5 bases). The ends were cut back, 6 bases at V and 3 bases at J, with 10 bases in the middle. CDR1 is SEHNR and CDR2 is FQNEAQ in the germline V gene (reference sequence). The CDR3 covers 13 residues. CDR3 residues: CASRVPGTDTQYF. In DNA, the CDR3 is TGTGCCAGCAGGGTCCCGGGGACAGATACGCAGTATTTT.

The J gene is TRBJ2-3, the V gene TRBV9, with 8 bases identical to TRBD2. This CDR3 contains 15 residues. J lost 2 bases, V lost 3 bases, and 5 bases had no gene match. CDR1 is SGDLS and CDR2 is YYNGEE in the germline V gene. CDR3 DNA sequence: TGTGCCAGCAGCGCCACTAGCGGCAACACAGATACGCAGTATTTT. Its translation is CASSATSGNTDTQYF.

This chain links TRBV5-4 with TRBJ2-3, with 14 bases fitting TRBD2. Germline CDR1 and CDR2: SGHNT and YYREEE (reference sequence). The trim removed 4 bases at V and 4 bases at J, leaving 5 bases unmatched. The CDR3 covers 16 residues. DNA of the CDR3: TGTGCCAGCAGCGTACCGGGACTAGCGGGAGCAGATACGCAGTATTTT. Its protein is CASSVPGLAGADTQYF. Together with reference TRBV5-4 and TRBJ2-3, the CDR3 gives the full variable domain: ETGVTQSPTHLIKTRGQQVTLRCSSQSGHNTVSWYQQALGQGPQFIFQYYREEENGRGNFPPRFSGLQFPNYSSELNVNALELDDSALYLCASSVPGLAGADTQYFGPGTRLTVL.

V gene TRBV29-1 combines with J gene TRBJ2-1, with a weak D call TRBD2 (6 bases). This CDR3 spans 11 amino acids. V was trimmed by 7 bases and J by 5 bases, leaving 9 bases between them. Germline values: CDR1 SQVTM, CDR2 ANQGSEA. The CDR3 nucleotides read TGCAGCGGAGCGGGCCACAATGAGCAGTTCTTC. Its protein is CSGAGHNEQFF.

This clonotype appeared a single time. DNA for the CDR3: TGTGCCAGCAGCCGACCGGGGGGAAACTACGAGCAGTACGTC. As protein: CASSRPGGNYEQYV. The chain uses TRBV5-6 and TRBJ2-7; 7 bases map to TRBD2. The germline V gene encodes CDR1 SGHDT and CDR2 YYEEEE. The CDR3 runs to 14 residues. The V and J ends lost 4 bases and 3 bases, in that order; junction bases with no gene match: 7.

The rearrangement uses TRBV2 and TRBJ2-7; D remains ambiguous. The V end lost 5 bases, the J end lost 4 bases, and 12 bases lay between the germline ends. The germline V gene encodes CDR1 SNHLY and CDR2 FYNNEI. CDR3 length: 13 amino acids. CDR3: CASSPTTRYEQYV. DNA for the CDR3: TGTGCCAGCAGTCCGACAACTCGGTACGAGCAGTACGTC.

The chain is built from TRBV3-1 and TRBJ2-1; 7 positions agree with TRBD2. With V trimmed by 3 bases and J by 11 bases, 4 bases remained unmatched. Germline lookup yields CDR1 LGHDT and CDR2 YNNKEL (reference sequence). The CDR3 runs to 12 residues. For the CDR3, the DNA is TGTGCCAGCAGCCACCCACTAGCGCAGCAGTTCTTC. Its protein product is CASSHPLAQQFF.

The chain is built from TRBV9 and TRBJ1-6; D is uncertain. This CDR3 has 14 amino acids. V was pared by 0 bases and J by 10 bases, with 11 bases between. Per the germline V gene, CDR1 is SGDLS and CDR2 is YYNGEE. The CDR3 region has the DNA TGTGCCAGCAGCGTAGAGGGAGGTGGGTCACCCCTCCACTTT. It translates to CASSVEGGGSPLHF.

The V and J genes are TRBV4-1 and TRBJ2-7; possibly TRBD1 or TRBD2 for D (5 bases each). V lost 0 bases and J 6 bases, leaving 27 bases between the germline ends. The CDR3 totals 19 residues. Germline loops: CDR1 MGHRA, CDR2 YSYEKL. This chain's CDR3 is CASSQDGTGTSRRLREQYF. CDR3 DNA: TGCGCCAGCAGCCAAGATGGTACCGGGACCTCCAGAAGACTACGCGAGCAGTACTTC.